This TCR beta chain was documented in a study of cytomegalovirus exposure and HLA in healthy donors. It was with 60 Vbeta and 13 Jbeta primers that the PCR ran. Sequencing was performed with immunoSEQ multiplex PCR; in TCRdb, only in-frame clones are kept and a portion is missing. Found here are about 210,000 clones, about 77% of them singletons; the top ten hold approximately 0.49%. V was pared by 8 bases and J by 4 bases, with 14 bases between. The CDR3 has 13 residues. The germline CDR1 and CDR2 sequences are MNHEY and SVGAGI. Everyone who donated was a healthy bone marrow donor. The chain has TRBV6-5 and TRBJ2-5; TRBD2 might be the D (6 bases). The sequencing sample was made of PBMCs. The clonotype was recovered from a boy younger than 18 in good health and CMV-seronegative. The CDR3 reads CASRGRLPETQYF. The CDR3 DNA is TGTGCCAGCCGAGGGAGGCTGCCAGAGACCCAGTACTTC.